This T cell receptor beta chain was found in a study of blood T cell repertoires in COVID-19. Study summary: PBMCs, B-cell-depleted T cells, or T cells were the source of the cDNA or gDNA that made up the material.

In the original analysis: Reference gene primers were amplified, and this amplification served to estimate nucleated cell counts. Here immunoSEQ multiplex PCR was the method, and the copy in TCRdb shows in-frame clones only, minus some. The V and J calls and clone size were taken over from that table, and D and trimming were inferred from the DNA. The sample has 43,000 or so clones, approximately 88% seen once; the top ten hold less than 20%. Germline V gene sequence: CDR1 SGHAT, CDR2 FQDESV (reference sequence). The CDR3 length is 12 residues. Trimming cost V 2 bases and J 13 bases, with 12 bases left between them.

This rearrangement joins TRBV11-1 to TRBJ2-1; no clear D gene. The sequencing input was peripheral blood. The receptor comes from a man aged 55 to 69 with active COVID-19. For the CDR3, the DNA is TGTGCCAGCAGCTTAAACAGTGCATTCCAGTTCTTC. It yields the protein CASSLNSAFQFF.